The clone carrying this T cell receptor (beta chain) was seen a handful of times. This entry comes from a study of blood T cell repertoires in COVID-19. About the research overall: Collection of acute and convalescent COVID-19 samples took place in the United States, Italy and Spain. T cells, B-cell-depleted T cells, or PBMCs supplied cDNA or gDNA.

Per the original data handling: Reference gene primer amplification gave nucleated cell count estimates. The table came from immunoSEQ multiplex PCR; TCRdb's copy has only in-frame clones and leaves some out. The D gene and trimming were derived from the DNA, and the V and J assignments and clone size from that table. The table records fewer than 80,000 clones, 79% of them present only once. Per germline, CDR1 SQVTM and CDR2 ANQGSEA. Trimming pared 8 bases from V and 6 bases from J, leaving 22 bases between. This CDR3 has 14 residues. The rearrangement links TRBV29-1 to TRBJ1-2; the D gene is possibly TRBD1 (5 bases). The source material was peripheral blood. The sequence was collected from a woman aged 80 or over with active or convalescent COVID-19. The CDR3 nucleotides read TGCAGCTCGGGTCCCGGGCGGGGGTTTGATGGCTACACCTTC. It yields the protein CSSGPGRGFDGYTF.